The 14 T cell receptor beta chains below come from one sample, sequenced in a study of blood T cell repertoires in COVID-19 (dated by TCRdb to about 2020). The library was built by means of the immunoSEQ multiplex PCR assay. TCRdb holds this immuneACCESS table with in-frame rearrangements only. Some clones are missing; in checked studies, unresolved V genes explain under half, and the rest has no known cause. Within this sample are some 60,000 clones, with 70% to 90% of them counted one time only. The ten largest clones add up to under 5.5% of the sample. Source material: peripheral blood. The receptors come from a man aged 60-69 years with acute or convalescent COVID-19.

The chain combines TRBV4-1 with TRBJ2-1; 9 bases align to TRBD2. J lost 2 bases, V lost 3 bases, and 2 bases had no gene match. The CDR3 length is 15 residues. The germline CDR1 and CDR2 sequences are MGHRA and YSYEKL. CDR3 coding DNA: TGCGCCAGCAGCCAGGGCGGGAGGGCCTACAATGAGCAGTTCTTC. It encodes CASSQGGRAYNEQFF.

The chain recombines TRBV19 with TRBJ2-6, with 7 bases fitting TRBD1. The CDR3 sequence is 17 residues long. Germline V CDR1 and CDR2: LNHDA, SQIVND (reference sequence). Germline trimming cut 8 bases from V and 0 bases from J; bases unmatched to any gene: 10. The CDR3 spells CASVPGTVNSGANVLTF. The CDR3 nucleotides are TGTGCCAGTGTACCAGGGACAGTAAACTCTGGGGCCAACGTCCTGACTTTC.

V and J are TRBV5-1 and TRBJ2-7, with a possible D match to TRBD1 (6 bases). Germline assignment: CDR1 SGHRS and CDR2 YFSETQ. The CDR3 runs 13 residues. V shed 1 base and J shed 6 bases, with 11 bases lying between them. CDR3 sequence reads: CASSLNRAVEQYF. The CDR3 DNA reads as TGCGCCAGCAGCTTGAACAGGGCAGTCGAGCAGTACTTC.

The chain joins TRBV28 to TRBJ1-4, with D possibly TRBD1 on 5 matching bases. CDR3 length: 14 residues. Germline CDR1 and CDR2: MDHEN and SYDVKM. The V end lost 5 bases, the J end lost 7 bases, and 14 bases lay between the germline ends. CDR3 in DNA: TGTGCCAGCAGTGTCCCGGGGGTCGGTGAAAAACTGTTTTTT. This codes for CASSVPGVGEKLFF.

This clone has only one observation. The V and J genes are TRBV3-1 (or the pseudogene TRBV3-2) and TRBJ1-6; D is ambiguous. From germline, CDR1 is LGHDT and CDR2 YNNKEL (reference sequence). The CDR3 is 13 amino acids. Trimming stripped 0 bases from V and 10 bases from J, with 7 bases between. The CDR3 spells CASSQDLGSPLHF. CDR3 sequence (DNA): TGTGCCAGCAGCCAAGATTTGGGCTCACCCCTCCACTTT.

This chain links TRBV28 with TRBJ2-3; 15 bases align to TRBD2. This CDR3 region has 17 residues. Trimming at V came to 4 bases and at J to 4 bases, leaving 6 bases not matched to a gene. Germline V gene lookup returns CDR1 MDHEN and CDR2 SYDVKM. In DNA form, the CDR3 reads TGTGCCAGCAGTTCGCGGACTAGCGGGAGGGTCGCAGATACGCAGTATTTT. It translates to CASSSRTSGRVADTQYF.

This chain connects TRBV7-9 to TRBJ2-5, with 10 bases matching TRBD2. V lost 3 bases and J lost 5; bases outside the gene matches: 6. The V gene's germline CDR1 is SEHNR and CDR2 FQNEAQ (reference sequence). The CDR3 contains 15 residues. As DNA, the CDR3 is TGTGCCAGCAGCTTGGTAGCGGGAGGTGTGGAGACCCAGTACTTC. This translates into CASSLVAGGVETQYF.

The chain joins TRBV9 to TRBJ2-2; no clear D gene. CDR1 is SGDLS and CDR2 is YYNGEE in the germline V gene. The length of the CDR3 is 14 residues. Between the trimmed V and J ends, which lost 1 base and 1 base, there was a span of 5 bases. As DNA, the CDR3 is TGTGCCAGCAGCGTATTCGTGAACACCGGGGAGCTGTTTTTT. This translates into CASSVFVNTGELFF.

V and J are TRBV5-5 and TRBJ1-1, with a tentative D call TRBD1 (6 bases). The CDR3 runs 15 residues. Germline CDR1 SGHKS, CDR2 YYEKEE (reference sequence). V was cut by 4 bases and J by 1 base, with 14 bases left in between. CDR3 in DNA: TGTGCCAGCAGCCCAAACCCGGACAGGAACACTGAAGCTTTCTTT. It codes for CASSPNPDRNTEAFF.

CDR3 sequence: CASSGYNRPYEQYF. DNA for the CDR3: TGTGCCAGCAGTGGGTACAACAGGCCGTACGAGCAGTACTTC. This chain links TRBV2 with TRBJ2-7; D may be TRBD1 (5 bases). The CDR3 has 14 amino acids. Trimming cost V 4 bases and J 4 bases, with 14 bases left between them. Per the germline V gene, CDR1 is SNHLY and CDR2 is FYNNEI.

V and J are TRBV7-3 and TRBJ2-1, with a weak D call TRBD1 (6 bases). CDR3 length: 14 residues. V shed 3 bases and J shed 4 bases, with 10 bases lying between them. Germline-derived CDR1 and CDR2 are SGHTA and FQGTGA. The CDR3 protein is CASSFIGQYNEQFF. CDR3 DNA sequence: TGTGCCAGCAGCTTTATCGGACAGTACAATGAGCAGTTCTTC.

The V gene is TRBV29-1, the J gene TRBJ2-7; TRBD1 agrees at 7 bases. Germline trimming cut 7 bases from V and 3 bases from J; bases unmatched to any gene: 9. This CDR3 region has 13 residues. Germline CDR1 and CDR2: SQVTM and ANQGSEA. In DNA form, the CDR3 reads TGCAGCGCCTGGACAGGTGGGATCTACGAGCAGTACTTC. Translated: CSAWTGGIYEQYF.

The chain carries TRBV7-6 and TRBJ2-7; a weak D match, TRBD2 (5 bases). V was shortened by 4 bases and J by 5 bases, with 12 bases between the two germline ends. Germline lookup yields CDR1 SGHVS and CDR2 FNYEAQ. This CDR3 has 13 residues. The CDR3 region is CASSSSDWDEQYF. DNA for the CDR3: TGTGCCAGCAGCTCCTCGGACTGGGACGAGCAGTACTTC.

The chain links TRBV10-3 to TRBJ2-7; 11 bases align to TRBD2. Trimming cost V 2 bases and J 1 base; bases outside gene matches: 13. This CDR3 comprises 19 residues. Per germline, CDR1 ENHRY and CDR2 SYGVKD. The CDR3 is CAISELPGLAEGPSYEQYF. The CDR3 DNA is TGTGCCATCAGTGAGCTACCGGGACTAGCGGAGGGGCCTTCCTACGAGCAGTACTTC.